This TCR beta chain was profiled in a study of vaccination effects on CD4 cells after COVID-19. Across the whole study: Post-vaccine specimens arrived a median 72 days past the second dose. Broader study findings: By a late point after vaccination, infection- and vaccine-induced clones had shrunk markedly through clonal contraction.

Isolation of CD4+ T cells took place after less than 12 days of culture. Two doses of BNT162b2 or mRNA-1273 vaccine were administered to participants. Vaccinated participants had no history of SARS-CoV-2 infection and tested negative for nucleocapsid antibodies. IL-2 medium took the place of half the medium on both days 3 and 7. Using immunoSEQ multiplex PCR, the repertoire was profiled, and TCRdb retains in-frame clones only, with some absent. The table records 50,000 to 60,000 clones, 78% of them present only once. Concerning this clone: Its cognate antigen is unknown.

This CDR3 has 15 amino acids. V shed 2 bases and J shed 6 bases, with 14 bases lying between them. The germline V gene has CDR1 MGHDK and CDR2 SYGVNS. The chain employs TRBV25-1 and TRBJ2-1; D may be TRBD2 (6 bases). The sequencing here drew on CD4+ T cells from PBMCs cultured without peptide, taken after COVID-19 vaccination. The clonotype comes from a human donor who received a COVID-19 vaccine. CDR3 amino acids: CASSEPGGIGNEQFF. The CDR3 DNA reads as TGTGCCAGCAGTGAACCCGGCGGGATTGGCAATGAGCAGTTCTTC.